These 16 T cell receptor beta chains originate from one sample sequenced in a study of blood T cell repertoires in COVID-19. Only in-frame clones appear in the TCRdb table, and some are missing; sequencing was by immunoSEQ multiplex PCR. Here the sample spans tens of thousands of clones, 85% to 90% being singletons. The sample consisted of peripheral blood. The receptors shown here come from a woman of 80 years or more with active COVID-19.

V gene TRBV11-2 combines with J gene TRBJ1-5, with 8 bases identical to TRBD1. The junction had 9 bases not matched to a gene; V was cut back by 5 bases and J by 6 bases. Per the germline V gene, CDR1 is SGHAT and CDR2 is FQNNGV. This CDR3 is built from 15 residues. This chain's CDR3 is CASSPNGQGFQPQHF. The CDR3 coding sequence is TGTGCCAGCAGCCCCAATGGACAGGGTTTTCAGCCCCAGCATTTT. Combining the CDR3 with reference TRBV11-2 and TRBJ1-5 gives the whole variable domain EAGVAQSPRYKIIEKRQSVAFWCNPISGHATLYWYQQILGQGPKLLIQFQNNGVVDDSQLPKDRFSAERLKGVDSTLKIQPAKLEDSAVYLCASSPNGQGFQPQHFGDGTRLSIL.

J is TRBJ2-6 and V is TRBV20-1, with D uncertain. Germline V gives CDR1 DFQATT, CDR2 SNEGSKA (reference sequence). V gave up 3 bases and J gave up 1 base, with 7 bases separating them. The CDR3 is 14 residues long. CDR3 residues: CSASSESGANVLTF. CDR3 sequence (DNA): TGCAGTGCTAGTTCGGAGTCTGGGGCCAACGTCCTGACTTTC.

The V call is TRBV13, the J call TRBJ2-7; maybe TRBD2 (5 bases). Trimming shortened V by 5 bases and J by 0 bases, and 14 bases separated the two germline ends. Germline CDR1 is PRHDT and CDR2 is FYEKMQ (reference sequence). The CDR3 has 15 residues. Here the CDR3 DNA reads TGTGCCAGCAGCCCCCGGGGTTTAAGCTCCTACGAGCAGTACTTC. Its translation: CASSPRGLSSYEQYF.

V is TRBV28 and J is TRBJ2-1, with 10 bases that match TRBD2. CDR1 and CDR2 from the germline V gene are MDHEN and SYDVKM. V trimming: 6 bases; J trimming: 0 bases; junction bases outside the gene matches: 5. The CDR3 runs to 16 residues. The CDR3 loop reads CASSSTSGDSYNEQFF. The CDR3 DNA reads TGTGCCAGCAGCAGTACTAGCGGGGACTCCTACAATGAGCAGTTCTTC.

The chain carries TRBV7-9 and TRBJ1-2; TRBD1 matches at 7 bases. Germline CDR1 is SEHNR and CDR2 is FQNEAQ (reference sequence). J was trimmed by 8 bases and V by 5 bases; bases with no gene match: 11. The CDR3 has 14 residues. The CDR3 nucleotides are TGTGCCAGCAGCCCGCAGGGGGACGGGGGAGGCTACACCTTC. Its protein product is CASSPQGDGGGYTF.

This rearrangement joins TRBV28 to TRBJ2-3, with 8 bases fitting TRBD2. V shed 4 bases, J shed 2 bases, and the junction held 2 bases outside the gene matches. The germline gives CDR1 MDHEN, CDR2 SYDVKM. This CDR3 comprises 14 residues. Here the CDR3 DNA reads TGTGCCAGCAGTTCGGGAGGGCACACAGATACGCAGTATTTT. Amino acid sequence: CASSSGGHTDTQYF. Drawing the rest from reference TRBV28 and TRBJ2-3, the complete variable domain is DVKVTQSSRYLVKRTGEKVFLECVQDMDHENMFWYRQDPGLGLRLIYFSYDVKMKEKGDIPEGYSVSREKKERFSLILESASTNQTSMYLCASSSGGHTDTQYFGPGTRLTVL.

The chain couples TRBV30 to TRBJ1-1; no clear D gene. The CDR3 is 15 amino acids. V was clipped by 3 bases and J by 1 base, with 15 bases between them. Per the germline V gene, CDR1 is GTSNPN and CDR2 is SVGIG (reference sequence). The CDR3 DNA reads as TGTGCCTGGAGGTCCCGAGGAGGGCCGAACACTGAAGCTTTCTTT. Residues: CAWRSRGGPNTEAFF. The variable domain in full, completed from reference TRBV30 and TRBJ1-1, reads SQTIHQWPATLVQPVGSPLSLECTVEGTSNPNLYWYRQAAGRGLQLLFYSVGIGQISSEVPQNLSASRPQDRQFILSSKKLLLSDSGFYLCAWRSRGGPNTEAFFGQGTRLTVV.

This chain uses TRBV10-3 with TRBJ1-2, with D perhaps TRBD1 (6 bases). Trimming removed 3 bases at V and 2 bases at J, with 10 bases between. Germline values: CDR1 ENHRY, CDR2 SYGVKD. The CDR3 extends over 14 amino acids. The CDR3, as DNA: TGTGCCATCAGTGATAACAGGGCCAACTATGGCTACACCTTC. Encoded protein: CAISDNRANYGYTF.

The chain recombines TRBV4-2 with TRBJ2-7, with 9 bases identical to TRBD2. Germline values: CDR1 LGHNA, CDR2 YNFKEQ. This CDR3 has 13 residues. The V gene end was trimmed by 1 base and the J gene end by 7 bases; junction bases not matched to a gene: 2. CDR3 bases: TGTGCCAGCAGCCAAGGACTAGCGGTTGAGCAGTACTTC. Translating it yields CASSQGLAVEQYF.

The chain carries TRBV7-3 and TRBJ2-1, with D maybe TRBD2 (5 bases). Trimming cost V 0 bases and J 6 bases, with 9 bases left between them. CDR1 is SGHTA, CDR2 FQGTGA, per germline. The length of the CDR3 is 14 residues. The CDR3 reads CASSLTAAVNEQFF. CDR3 bases: TGTGCCAGCAGCTTAACGGCAGCGGTCAATGAGCAGTTCTTC.

The chain recombines TRBV14 with TRBJ1-2; D is uncertain. This CDR3 region has 17 residues. Per germline, CDR1 SGHDN and CDR2 FVKESK. The germline V and J ends were trimmed by 7 bases and 5 bases, with 26 bases remaining between them. The CDR3 sequence is CASTLPHKLAPTYGYTF. CDR3 nucleotides: TGTGCCAGCACCTTGCCGCACAAACTCGCGCCGACTTATGGCTACACCTTC.

The rearrangement joins TRBV19 to TRBJ2-1; 8 bases are shared with TRBD2. Germline CDR1 and CDR2: LNHDA and SQIVND (reference sequence). This CDR3 region has 14 residues. V lost 7 bases and J lost 7; bases outside the gene matches: 9. The CDR3 here is CASNSPGGRNEQFF. The CDR3 coding sequence is TGTGCCAGTAACTCGCCGGGCGGGAGGAATGAGCAGTTCTTC.

This CDR3 is CASSVGKEGWYEQYF. CDR3 in DNA: TGTGCCAGCAGCGTCGGCAAAGAGGGTTGGTACGAGCAGTACTTC. The J gene is TRBJ2-7, the V gene TRBV9, with a tentative D call TRBD2 (5 bases). Trimming took 2 bases from V and 4 from J, leaving 16 bases between them. The CDR3 consists of 15 residues. Germline values: CDR1 SGDLS, CDR2 YYNGEE. The full variable domain, rest sourced from reference TRBV9 and TRBJ2-7, is DSGVTQTPKHLITATGQRVTLRCSPRSGDLSVYWYQQSLDQGLQFLIQYYNGEERAKGNILERFSAQQFPDLHSELNLSSLELGDSALYFCASSVGKEGWYEQYFGPGTRLTVT.

The chain has TRBV3-1 (or the pseudogene TRBV3-2) and TRBJ1-1; D unclear. The CDR3 consists of 13 residues. Germline CDR1 LGHDT, CDR2 YNNKEL (reference sequence). Trimming shortened V by 0 bases and J by 6 bases, and 8 bases separated the two germline ends. In nucleotides, the CDR3 is TGTGCCAGCAGCCAAGATCCAGGTTCTGAAGCTTTCTTT. This encodes CASSQDPGSEAFF.

The chain combines TRBV5-1 with TRBJ1-2; TRBD1 agrees at 9 bases. The CDR3 runs 15 residues. The germline V gene encodes CDR1 SGHRS and CDR2 YFSETQ. J lost 7 bases, V lost 0 bases, and 7 bases had no gene match. The CDR3 spells CASSLEGQGATGYTF. Written as DNA, the CDR3 is TGCGCCAGCAGCTTGGAGGGACAGGGAGCAACTGGCTACACCTTC.

V and J are TRBV3-1 (or the pseudogene TRBV3-2) and TRBJ2-7; 9 nucleotides align to TRBD2. The CDR3 has 15 residues. The V gene end was trimmed by 5 bases and the J gene end by 6 bases; junction bases not matched to a gene: 11. Germline CDR1 reads LGHDT; CDR2 reads YNNKEL (reference sequence). In DNA form, the CDR3 reads TGTGCCAGCAGCGGGCTAGCGGGACGACATGGCGAGCAGTACTTC. Translation gives CASSGLAGRHGEQYF.